This is a list of T cell receptor beta chains from one sample in a study of cytomegalovirus exposure and HLA in healthy donors. TCRdb's table, derived via immunoSEQ multiplex PCR, lists solely in-frame clones and lacks some. The table includes 100,000 to 150,000 clones, roughly 76% detected once. Sample: PBMCs. These receptors originate from a woman between 50 and 59 years old in good health and CMV-seronegative. Both conserved end residues are part of each CDR3. A D gene is named only where the DNA matches it firmly. The size entry is marked missing in some rows and otherwise reads once, few, many or a size class.

few	TRBV29-1	-	13	TRBJ2-5	CSVDPGARETQYF	TGCAGCGTTGATCCAGGGGCGCGGGAGACCCAGTACTTC
-	TRBV11-2	-	12	TRBJ2-2	CASSPGAGELFF	TGTGCCAGCAGCCCAGGGGCCGGGGAGCTGTTTTTT
-	TRBV11-3	-	12	TRBJ1-1	CASSSSGTEAFF	TGTGCCAGCAGCTCATCGGGGACTGAAGCTTTCTTT
-	TRBV29-1	-	13	TRBJ2-6	CSVEVSGANVLTF	TGCAGCGTTGAAGTATCTGGGGCCAACGTCCTGACTTTC
-	TRBV7-2	TRBD1	14	TRBJ2-7	CASSADRSAYEQYF	TGTGCCAGCAGCGCGGACAGGTCAGCCTACGAGCAGTACTTC
-	TRBV4-1	-	15	TRBJ1-3	CASSLDTFSGNTIYF	TGCGCCAGCAGCCTGGACACATTCTCTGGAAACACCATATATTTT
once	TRBV7-8	-	14	TRBJ1-3	CASSLGTVGNTIYF	TGTGCCAGCAGCTTAGGGACAGTGGGAAACACCATATATTTT
few	TRBV5-1	-	15	TRBJ1-1	CASSSAETGSTEAFF	TGCGCCAGCAGCTCAGCTGAAACAGGGTCCACTGAAGCTTTCTTT
once	TRBV4-3	TRBD2	18	TRBJ2-7	CASSQERGGAGGGHEQYF	TGCGCCAGCAGCCAAGAAAGGGGCGGCGCGGGAGGTGGCCACGAGCAGTACTTC
-	TRBV7-9	TRBD2	16	TRBJ2-7	CASSSPWSGRAYEQYF	TGTGCCAGCAGCTCTCCCTGGAGCGGGAGGGCCTACGAGCAGTACTTC
-	TRBV28	-	14	TRBJ2-1	CASSPLTDADEQFF	TGTGCCAGCAGTCCACTGACTGACGCAGATGAGCAGTTCTTC
-	TRBV7-9	-	18	TRBJ2-3	CSSSLALDSAASTDTQYF	TGTTCCAGCAGCTTAGCGCTCGATTCAGCGGCTAGCACAGATACGCAGTATTTT
-	TRBV6-1	-	16	TRBJ2-1	CASSEPLRDSYNEQFF	TGTGCCAGCAGTGAACCCCTACGGGACTCCTACAATGAGCAGTTCTTC
-	TRBV9	-	15	TRBJ2-7	CASSLDSGRTYEQYF	TGTGCCAGCAGCTTAGATAGCGGTAGAACCTACGAGCAGTACTTC
once	TRBV30	-	12	TRBJ1-2	CAWANRIYGYTF	TGTGCCTGGGCTAACAGAATTTATGGCTACACCTTC
-	TRBV6-5	TRBD1	13	TRBJ2-7	CASSVQGRNEQYF	TGTGCCAGCAGCGTACAGGGGCGGAACGAGCAGTACTTC
-	TRBV27	TRBD2	13	TRBJ2-7	CASSIGLAGEQYF	TGTGCCAGCAGTATTGGACTAGCGGGAGAGCAGTACTTC
-	TRBV7-2	-	15	TRBJ1-3	CASSLGPVGGNTIYF	TGTGCCAGCAGCTTAGGCCCAGTTGGTGGAAACACCATATATTTT
-	TRBV21-1	-	18	TRBJ2-5	CASSAIAGGPPLVETQYF	TGTGCCAGCAGCGCAATAGCGGGAGGCCCTCCTTTGGTGGAGACCCAGTACTTC
-	TRBV12-2	-	17	TRBJ1-2	CASRPRAQKVYYYGYTF	TGTGCAAGTCGCCCCAGGGCACAGAAGGTCTACTACTATGGCTACACCTTC
few	TRBV7-9	-	14	TRBJ2-6	CAINPGSGANVLTF	TGTGCCATTAATCCCGGCTCTGGGGCCAACGTCCTGACTTTC
-	TRBV29-1	TRBD1	15	TRBJ1-4	CSVAAWTGEDEKLFF	TGCAGCGTTGCGGCGTGGACAGGGGAAGATGAAAAACTGTTTTTT
few	TRBV9	TRBD1	14	TRBJ1-1	CASSVTGGFTEAFF	TGTGCCAGCAGCGTCACAGGGGGCTTTACTGAAGCTTTCTTT
-	TRBV7-6	-	16	TRBJ2-7	CASSSSRGRSFYEQYF	TGTGCCAGCAGCTCTTCCAGGGGACGTTCCTTCTACGAGCAGTACTTC
-	TRBV5-5	-	19	TRBJ2-1	CASSFRYKLGGNSYNEQFF	TGTGCCAGCAGCTTCCGGTACAAACTCGGCGGGAACTCCTACAATGAGCAGTTCTTC
-	TRBV5-4	-	11	TRBJ2-7	CASSSAYEQYF	TGTGCCAGCAGCTCGGCCTACGAGCAGTACTTC